This T cell receptor beta chain is from a study of a mutant IDH1 vaccine in newly diagnosed glioma. The wider study: Vaccinations were initiated 4-6 weeks following radiotherapy alone, or were given together with temozolomide cycles. Males made up 62.5% and females about 40% of treated patients, whose mean age was roughly 40 years. Patients got radiotherapy, temozolomide, or both beforehand, and most got both.

Stated time point: week 35, safety follow-up. One vaccine dose held 300 ug of mutant IDH1 20-mer peptide and came with topical imiquimod. Patients were given eight vaccinations, scheduled in weeks 1, 3, 5, 7, 11, 15, 19 and 23. About this clone itself: Its antigen is unknown.

Using immunoSEQ multiplex PCR, the repertoire was profiled, and TCRdb retains in-frame clones only, with some absent. The sample contains around 54,000 clones, about 86% of which appear only once. Sample: PBMCs, taken from a glioma patient whose treatment included an IDH1 peptide vaccine. This TCR came from a man aged 35-49 years with glioma.

The CDR3 loop reads CASSATGVSNEKLFF. In DNA, the CDR3 is TGTGCCAGCAGCGCAACAGGGGTGTCTAATGAAAAACTGTTTTTT. V and J are TRBV7-2 and TRBJ1-4, with 7 bases matching TRBD1. CDR3 length: 15 amino acids. CDR1 is SGHTA and CDR2 is FQGNSA in the germline V gene. The V and J ends lost 5 bases and 3 bases, in that order; junction bases with no gene match: 6.